Below, 17 T cell receptor beta chains from the same sample are listed, as sequenced in a study of CD8 T cells in Susac syndrome. Reverse transcription used roughly 0.45 to 1 ug RNA and random hexamers. TCRdb used MiXCR to reprocess the immunoSEQ multiplex PCR reads, holding one entry per CDR3 protein. This repertoire shows roughly 400,000 distinct CDR3 sequences, more than 80% found once; its top ten account for around 0.12%. Sequencing was performed on CD8+ T cells from PBMCs. All receptors come from a human donor with multiple sclerosis.

This clonotype showed up just once. V and J are TRBV27 and TRBJ1-1, with D unclear. This CDR3 has 15 residues. The ends were cut back, 4 bases at V and 4 bases at J, with 16 bases in the middle. Germline V gene lookup returns CDR1 MNHEY and CDR2 SMNVEV (reference sequence). CDR3 sequence (DNA): TGTGCCAGCAGTTCCGGCCAAGAAGGGAGCACTGAAGCTTTCTTT. Residues: CASSSGQEGSTEAFF.

This clonotype was picked up a small number of times. The V call is TRBV7-6, the J call TRBJ1-4, with D uncertain. The CDR3 consists of 13 residues. Trimming removed 0 bases from V and 6 bases from J, with 5 bases in between. The germline V gene has CDR1 SGHVS and CDR2 FNYEAQ. The CDR3 coding sequence is TGTGCCAGCAGCTTAGCGCCCGATGAAAAACTGTTTTTT. This codes for CASSLAPDEKLFF.

The chain links TRBV20-1 to TRBJ2-3, with D possibly being TRBD1 or TRBD2 (6 bases each). The ends were cut back, 2 bases at V and 4 bases at J, with 10 bases in the middle. The CDR3 spans 13 residues. Germline V gene sequence: CDR1 DFQATT, CDR2 SNEGSKA (reference sequence). The CDR3 is CSARSGAADTQYF. CDR3 in DNA: TGCAGTGCTAGATCGGGGGCCGCAGATACGCAGTATTTT.

The rearrangement joins TRBV24-1 to TRBJ1-1, with D perhaps TRBD1 (6 bases). From germline, CDR1 is KGHDR and CDR2 SFDVKD. This CDR3 has 17 amino acids. The V end was cut by 4 bases, the J end by 0 bases, with 17 bases between. CDR3 residues: CATSDHHTGSLNTEAFF. The CDR3 region has the DNA TGTGCCACCAGTGACCACCATACAGGGTCGTTGAACACTGAAGCTTTCTTT.

The gene calls are TRBV29-1 and TRBJ1-3; TRBD1 aligns across 7 bases. Germline assignment: CDR1 SQVTM and CDR2 ANQGSEA. CDR3 length equals 14 residues. V lost 8 bases, J lost 4 bases, and 11 bases stayed unmatched. Here the CDR3 DNA reads TGCAGCTTTTTAGGGGGCTCGGACGGAAACACCATATATTTT. It specifies CSFLGGSDGNTIYF. The variable domain in full, completed from reference TRBV29-1 and TRBJ1-3, reads SAVISQKPSRDICQRGTSLTIQCQVDSQVTMMFWYRQQPGQSLTLIATANQGSEATYESGFVIDKFPISRPNLTFSTLTVSNMSPEDSSIYLCSFLGGSDGNTIYFGEGSWLTVV.

The chain joins TRBV30 to TRBJ2-1; the D call may be TRBD1 or TRBD2 (7 bases each). Trimming removed 2 bases at V and 9 bases at J, with 11 bases between. Germline assignment: CDR1 GTSNPN and CDR2 SVGIG (reference sequence). The CDR3 spans 12 residues. CDR3 amino acids: CAWSQGGGEQFF. In DNA, the CDR3 is TGTGCCTGGAGTCAGGGGGGGGGTGAGCAGTTCTTC.

The gene calls are TRBV3-1 and TRBJ2-1; possibly TRBD2 for D (6 bases). This CDR3 has 16 amino acids. Trimming took off 0 bases at V and 2 bases at J, with 11 bases between the two ends. Germline loops: CDR1 LGHDT, CDR2 YNNKEL (reference sequence). The CDR3 DNA is TGTGCCAGCAGCCAAGACACGGGAGTACCCTACAATGAGCAGTTCTTC. Its translation is CASSQDTGVPYNEQFF.

The chain uses TRBV15 and TRBJ1-3; D is perhaps TRBD1 (5 bases). Trimming pared 3 bases from V and 3 bases from J, leaving 18 bases between. The CDR3 is 17 residues long. CDR1 and CDR2 from the germline V gene are LNHNV and YYDKDF (reference sequence). DNA for the CDR3: TGTGCCACCAGCAGGAGAACAGGAATTTACGTTGGAAACACCATATATTTT. Its translation: CATSRRTGIYVGNTIYF.

The rearrangement links TRBV6-1 to TRBJ2-7; 9 bases are shared with TRBD2. Trimming at V came to 5 bases and at J to 2 bases, leaving 22 bases not matched to a gene. The CDR3 spans 20 residues. Germline CDR1 MNHNS, CDR2 SASEGT. CDR3 bases: TGTGCCAGCAGTACCTCCCTAGCGGGAAGGCGTCTTACAAGGCCCTACGAGCAGTACTTC. Its translation is CASSTSLAGRRLTRPYEQYF.

This clonotype occurred once. The V call is TRBV4-1, the J call TRBJ2-4; tentative D call: TRBD2 (6 bases). Trimming pared 5 bases from V and 1 base from J, leaving 12 bases between. Germline assignment: CDR1 MGHRA and CDR2 YSYEKL. This CDR3 has 15 amino acids. In DNA, the CDR3 is TGCGCCAGCAGCATGGAGGGCGAGGCCAAAAACATTCAGTACTTC. The encoded protein is CASSMEGEAKNIQYF.

The chain uses TRBV11-2 and TRBJ2-7, with D possibly TRBD2 on 6 matching bases. The CDR3 consists of 15 residues. The germline V gene has CDR1 SGHAT and CDR2 FQNNGV. V was cut by 2 bases and J by 4 bases, with 15 bases left in between. The CDR3 loop is CASSLSPRAGYEQYF. The CDR3 nucleotides are TGTGCCAGCAGCTTAAGTCCCAGGGCGGGGTACGAGCAGTACTTC.

This chain joins TRBV27 and TRBJ2-6; D gene unclear. V was cut by 7 bases and J by 0 bases, with 4 bases left in between. The CDR3 is 13 residues long. Germline V CDR1 and CDR2: MNHEY, SMNVEV (reference sequence). CDR3 sequence: CASTSSGANVLTF. CDR3 DNA: TGTGCCAGCACCAGCTCTGGGGCCAACGTCCTGACTTTC.

The chain combines TRBV5-4 with TRBJ2-5, with TRBD2 matching 7 bases. This CDR3 contains 16 residues. The V gene's germline CDR1 is SGHNT and CDR2 YYREEE (reference sequence). With V trimmed by 4 bases and J by 0 bases, 9 bases remained unmatched. CDR3 protein: CASSLREGWNQETQYF. DNA of the CDR3: TGTGCCAGCAGCCTGAGGGAGGGCTGGAACCAAGAGACCCAGTACTTC. Full variable domain (missing parts from reference TRBV5-4 and TRBJ2-5): ETGVTQSPTHLIKTRGQQVTLRCSSQSGHNTVSWYQQALGQGPQFIFQYYREEENGRGNFPPRFSGLQFPNYSSELNVNALELDDSALYLCASSLREGWNQETQYFGPGTRLLVL.

This clonotype turned up a few times. The genes are TRBV6-4 and TRBJ2-1, with D unresolved. This CDR3 has 11 residues. Germline V CDR1 and CDR2: MRHNA, SNTAGT. V was shortened by 2 bases and J by 13 bases, with 9 bases between the two germline ends. The CDR3 spells CASSDGWGQFF. The DNA of the CDR3 is TGTGCCAGCAGTGACGGCTGGGGACAGTTCTTC.

The chain carries TRBV6-5 and TRBJ2-2, with D hard to call. This CDR3 is built from 13 residues. The germline V gene has CDR1 MNHEY and CDR2 SVGAGI. V shed 2 bases and J shed 6 bases, with 7 bases lying between them. The CDR3 loop reads CASSYVGSGELFF. The CDR3 DNA follows: TGTGCCAGCAGTTACGTGGGCTCCGGGGAGCTGTTTTTT.

This chain connects TRBV5-1 to TRBJ2-7, with D maybe TRBD1 (7 bases). This CDR3 comprises 13 residues. Germline V gene lookup returns CDR1 SGHRS and CDR2 YFSETQ. Trimming pared 7 bases from V and 4 bases from J, leaving 15 bases between. In DNA form, the CDR3 reads TGCGCCAGCGGAGGGGACAGCCAATACGAGCAGTACTTC. This codes for CASGGDSQYEQYF.

This sequence joins TRBV10-3 and TRBJ1-2; 7 bases align to TRBD1. From germline, CDR1 is ENHRY and CDR2 SYGVKD. The CDR3 contains 13 residues. Germline trimming cut 9 bases from V and 1 base from J; bases unmatched to any gene: 5. In nucleotides, the CDR3 is TGTGCCATTAAAGGGACAGATAACTATGGCTACACCTTC. It codes for CAIKGTDNYGYTF.